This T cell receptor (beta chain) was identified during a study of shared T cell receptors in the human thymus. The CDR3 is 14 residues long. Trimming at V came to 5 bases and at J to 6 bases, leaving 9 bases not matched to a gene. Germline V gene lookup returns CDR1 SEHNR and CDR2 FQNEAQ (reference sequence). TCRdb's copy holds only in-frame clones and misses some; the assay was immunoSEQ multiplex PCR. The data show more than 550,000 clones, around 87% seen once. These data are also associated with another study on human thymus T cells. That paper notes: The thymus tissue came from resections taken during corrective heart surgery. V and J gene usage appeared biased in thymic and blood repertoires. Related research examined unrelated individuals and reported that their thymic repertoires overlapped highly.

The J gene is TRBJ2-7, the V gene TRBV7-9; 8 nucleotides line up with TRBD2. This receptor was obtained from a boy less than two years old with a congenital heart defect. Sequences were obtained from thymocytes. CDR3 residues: CASSDRLAHPEQYF. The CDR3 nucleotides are TGTGCCAGCAGCGACCGACTAGCGCACCCCGAGCAGTACTTC.